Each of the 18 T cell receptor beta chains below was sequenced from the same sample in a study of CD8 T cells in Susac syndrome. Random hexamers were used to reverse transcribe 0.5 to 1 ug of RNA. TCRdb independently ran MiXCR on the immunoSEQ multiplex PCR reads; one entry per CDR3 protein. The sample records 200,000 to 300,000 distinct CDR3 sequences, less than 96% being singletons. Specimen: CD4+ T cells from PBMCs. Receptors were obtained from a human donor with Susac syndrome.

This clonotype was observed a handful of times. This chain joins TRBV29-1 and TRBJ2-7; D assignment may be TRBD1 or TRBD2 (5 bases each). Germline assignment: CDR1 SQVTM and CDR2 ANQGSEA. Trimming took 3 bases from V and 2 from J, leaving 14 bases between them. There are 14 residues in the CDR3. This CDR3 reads CSVDVGTATYEQYF. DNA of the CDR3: TGCAGCGTTGATGTCGGGACCGCAACCTACGAGCAGTACTTC.

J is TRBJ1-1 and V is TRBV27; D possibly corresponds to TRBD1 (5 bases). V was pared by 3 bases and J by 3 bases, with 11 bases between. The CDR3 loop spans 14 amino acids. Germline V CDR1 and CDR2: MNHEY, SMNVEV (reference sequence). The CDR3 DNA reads TGTGCCAGCAGTTTTCAGGGCGCCTACACTGAAGCTTTCTTT. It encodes CASSFQGAYTEAFF.

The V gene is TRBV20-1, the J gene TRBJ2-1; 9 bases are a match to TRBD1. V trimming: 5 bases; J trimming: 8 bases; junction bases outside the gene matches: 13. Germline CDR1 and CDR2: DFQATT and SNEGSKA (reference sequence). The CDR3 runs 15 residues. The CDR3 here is CSASRETGGIDEQFF. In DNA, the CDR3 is TGCAGTGCTTCGAGGGAGACAGGGGGTATAGATGAGCAGTTCTTC.

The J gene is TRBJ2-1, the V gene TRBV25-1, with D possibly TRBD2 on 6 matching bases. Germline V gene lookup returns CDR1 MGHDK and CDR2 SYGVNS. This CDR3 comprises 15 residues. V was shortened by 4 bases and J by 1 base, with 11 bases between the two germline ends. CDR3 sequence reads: CASSGRAGSYNEQFF. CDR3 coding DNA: TGTGCCAGCAGTGGCCGTGCGGGGTCCTACAATGAGCAGTTCTTC.

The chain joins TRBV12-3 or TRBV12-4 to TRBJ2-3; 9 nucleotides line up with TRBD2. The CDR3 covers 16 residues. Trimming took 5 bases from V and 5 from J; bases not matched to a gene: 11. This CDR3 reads CASSTLREGLGDTQYF. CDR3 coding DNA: TGTGCCAGCAGTACCCTGCGGGAGGGCCTGGGAGATACGCAGTATTTT.

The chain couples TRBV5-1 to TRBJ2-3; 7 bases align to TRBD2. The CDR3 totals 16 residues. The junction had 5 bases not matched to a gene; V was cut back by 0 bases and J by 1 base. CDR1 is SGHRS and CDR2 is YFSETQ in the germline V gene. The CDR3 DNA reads TGCGCCAGCAGCTTGGCTCTAGCGGTCGGCACAGATACGCAGTATTTT. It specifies CASSLALAVGTDTQYF.

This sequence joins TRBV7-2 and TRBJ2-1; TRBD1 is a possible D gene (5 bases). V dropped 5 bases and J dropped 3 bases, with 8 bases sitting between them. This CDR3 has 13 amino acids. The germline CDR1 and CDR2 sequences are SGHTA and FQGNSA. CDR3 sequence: CASSIDSYNEQFF. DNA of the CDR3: TGTGCCAGCAGCATTGACAGCTACAATGAGCAGTTCTTC. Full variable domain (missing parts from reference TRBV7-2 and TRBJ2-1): GAGVSQSPSNKVTEKGKDVELRCDPISGHTALYWYRQSLGQGLEFLIYFQGNSAPDKSGLPSDRFSAERTGGSVSTLTIQRTQQEDSAVYLCASSIDSYNEQFFGPGTRLTVL.

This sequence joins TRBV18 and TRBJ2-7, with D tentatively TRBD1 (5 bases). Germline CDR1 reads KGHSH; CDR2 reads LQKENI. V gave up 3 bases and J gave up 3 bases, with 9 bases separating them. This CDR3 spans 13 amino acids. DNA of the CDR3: TGTGCCAGCTCACCGCAGGGTTACTACGAGCAGTACTTC. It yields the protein CASSPQGYYEQYF.

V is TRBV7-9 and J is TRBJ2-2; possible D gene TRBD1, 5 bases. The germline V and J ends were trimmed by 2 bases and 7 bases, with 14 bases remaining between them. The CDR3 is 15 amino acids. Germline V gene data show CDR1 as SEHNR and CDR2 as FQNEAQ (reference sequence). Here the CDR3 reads CASSLTTVSGGELFF. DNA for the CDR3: TGTGCCAGCAGCTTAACGACAGTTAGTGGCGGGGAGCTGTTTTTT.

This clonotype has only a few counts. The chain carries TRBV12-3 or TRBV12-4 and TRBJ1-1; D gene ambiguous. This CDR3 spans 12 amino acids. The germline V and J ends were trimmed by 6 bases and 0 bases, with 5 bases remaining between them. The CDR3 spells CASSRMNTEAFF. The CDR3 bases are TGTGCCAGCAGCCGCATGAACACTGAAGCTTTCTTT.

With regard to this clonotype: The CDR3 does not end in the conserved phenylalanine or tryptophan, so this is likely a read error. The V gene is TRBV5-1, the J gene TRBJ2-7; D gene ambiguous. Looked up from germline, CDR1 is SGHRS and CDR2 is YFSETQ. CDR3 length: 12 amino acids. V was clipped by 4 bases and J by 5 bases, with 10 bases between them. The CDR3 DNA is TGCGCCAGCAGCCCCCCTGGGGACGAGCAGTACCTC. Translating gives CASSPPGDEQYL.

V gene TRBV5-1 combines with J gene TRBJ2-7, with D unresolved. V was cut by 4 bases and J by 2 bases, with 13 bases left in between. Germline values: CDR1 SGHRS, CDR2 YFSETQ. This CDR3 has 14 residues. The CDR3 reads CASSLTGSTYEQYF. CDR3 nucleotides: TGCGCCAGCAGCCTGACCGGGTCCACCTACGAGCAGTACTTC.

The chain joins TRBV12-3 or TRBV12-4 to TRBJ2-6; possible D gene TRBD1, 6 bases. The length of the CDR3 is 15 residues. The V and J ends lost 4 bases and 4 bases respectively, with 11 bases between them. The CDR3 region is CASSSTGRGANVLTF. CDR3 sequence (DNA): TGTGCCAGCAGTTCAACAGGGAGAGGGGCCAACGTCCTGACTTTC.

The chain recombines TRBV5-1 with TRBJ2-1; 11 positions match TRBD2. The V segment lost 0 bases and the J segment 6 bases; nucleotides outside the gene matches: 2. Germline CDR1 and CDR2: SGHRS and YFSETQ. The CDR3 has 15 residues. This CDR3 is CASSLELAGVNEQFF. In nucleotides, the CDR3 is TGCGCCAGCAGCTTGGAACTAGCGGGAGTCAATGAGCAGTTCTTC.

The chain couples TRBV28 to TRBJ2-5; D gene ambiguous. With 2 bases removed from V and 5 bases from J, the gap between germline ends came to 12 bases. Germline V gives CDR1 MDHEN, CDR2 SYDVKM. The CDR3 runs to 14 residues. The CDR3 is CASSLESTRETQYF. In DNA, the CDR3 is TGTGCCAGCAGTTTAGAGTCGACCCGGGAGACCCAGTACTTC.

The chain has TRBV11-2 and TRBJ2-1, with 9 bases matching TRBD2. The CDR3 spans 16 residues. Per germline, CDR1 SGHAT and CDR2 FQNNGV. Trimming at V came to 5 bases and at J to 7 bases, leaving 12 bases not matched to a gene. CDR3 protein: CASSIHSGSVANEQFF. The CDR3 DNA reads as TGTGCCAGCAGCATCCATAGCGGGAGCGTCGCAAATGAGCAGTTCTTC.

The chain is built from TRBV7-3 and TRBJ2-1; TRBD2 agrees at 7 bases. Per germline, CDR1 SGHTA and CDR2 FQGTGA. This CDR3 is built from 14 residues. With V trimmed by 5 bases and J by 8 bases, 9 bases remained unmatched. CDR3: CASSAPGLSHEQFF. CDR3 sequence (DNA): TGTGCCAGCAGCGCGCCGGGACTATCCCATGAGCAGTTCTTC.

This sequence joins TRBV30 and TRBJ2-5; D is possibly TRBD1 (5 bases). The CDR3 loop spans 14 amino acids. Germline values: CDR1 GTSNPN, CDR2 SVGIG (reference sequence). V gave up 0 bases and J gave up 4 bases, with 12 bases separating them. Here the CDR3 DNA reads TGTGCCTGGAGTGTTGAAGTCAGGGCAGAGACCCAGTACTTC. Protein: CAWSVEVRAETQYF.